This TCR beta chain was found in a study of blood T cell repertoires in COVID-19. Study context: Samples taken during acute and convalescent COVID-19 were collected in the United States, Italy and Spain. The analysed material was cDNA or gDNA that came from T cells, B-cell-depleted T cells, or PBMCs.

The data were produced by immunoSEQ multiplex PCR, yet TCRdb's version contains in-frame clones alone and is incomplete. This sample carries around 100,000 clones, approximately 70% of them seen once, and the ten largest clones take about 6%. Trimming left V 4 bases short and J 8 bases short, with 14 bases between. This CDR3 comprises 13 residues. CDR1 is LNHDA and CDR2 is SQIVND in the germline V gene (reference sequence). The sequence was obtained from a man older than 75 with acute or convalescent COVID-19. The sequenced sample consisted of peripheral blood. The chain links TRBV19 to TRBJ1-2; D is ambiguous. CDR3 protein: CASSNPDIAGYTF. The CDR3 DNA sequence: TGTGCCAGTAGTAACCCTGACATCGCCGGCTACACCTTC.